Listed here are 20 T cell receptor beta chains from one sample, sequenced in a study of HIV-infected patients and healthy controls. TCRdb analysed the 5' RACE reads with MiXCR anew, one entry per CDR3 protein. Of around 67,000 distinct CDR3 sequences in the sample, roughly 16% were seen once. Sequencing input: CD4+ T cells from blood. The receptors here all came from a human donor in good health.

A few counts support this clonotype. The rearrangement joins TRBV7-2 to TRBJ2-3, with 10 bases that match TRBD2. From germline, CDR1 is SGHTA and CDR2 FQGNSA. Germline trimming cut 3 bases from V and 4 bases from J; bases unmatched to any gene: 4. There are 15 residues in the CDR3. This chain's CDR3 is CASSFSGGLADTQYF. CDR3 DNA: TGTGCCAGCAGCTTTAGCGGGGGGCTTGCAGATACGCAGTATTTT.

This sequence joins TRBV18 and TRBJ1-4; D is unresolved. Germline lookup yields CDR1 KGHSH and CDR2 LQKENI. Trimming shortened V by 1 base and J by 6 bases, and 6 bases separated the two germline ends. The CDR3 contains 13 residues. Here the CDR3 reads CASSPLGYEKLFF. Written as DNA, the CDR3 is TGTGCCAGCTCACCACTGGGATATGAAAAACTGTTTTTT.

This clonotype was counted at least ten times. V usage is TRBV29-1 and J usage is TRBJ1-1; TRBD1 agrees at 8 bases. This CDR3 comprises 12 residues. CDR1 SQVTM and CDR2 ANQGSEA come from the germline V gene. The V segment lost 7 bases and the J segment 2 bases; nucleotides outside the gene matches: 3. The CDR3 sequence: CSAGQGNTEAFF. CDR3 coding DNA: TGCAGCGCCGGACAGGGCAACACTGAAGCTTTCTTT.

This clonotype occurred a few times. The chain uses TRBV28 and TRBJ2-3; D might be TRBD2 (6 bases). Germline values: CDR1 MDHEN, CDR2 SYDVKM. Trimming took 5 bases from V and 7 from J, leaving 10 bases between them. CDR3 size: 12 residues. The CDR3 reads CASSPRTNTQYF. In DNA form, the CDR3 reads TGTGCCAGCAGTCCCAGGACTAATACGCAGTATTTT.

This clonotype was counted between two and nine times. The J gene is TRBJ1-2, the V gene TRBV7-9; possibly TRBD1 for D (6 bases). Germline CDR1 SEHNR, CDR2 FQNEAQ (reference sequence). This CDR3 has 15 residues. Trimming shortened V by 4 bases and J by 4 bases, and 16 bases separated the two germline ends. The CDR3 bases are TGTGCCAGCAGCTCTCAGGACAGCCTATTCTATGGCTACACCTTC. Translating gives CASSSQDSLFYGYTF.

This clonotype occurred many times. This chain uses TRBV27 with TRBJ2-6; D perhaps matches TRBD1 (5 bases). This CDR3 has 16 residues. The ends were cut back, 6 bases at V and 0 bases at J, with 12 bases in the middle. Looked up from germline, CDR1 is MNHEY and CDR2 is SMNVEV (reference sequence). CDR3 loop: CASSLSDISGANVLTF. CDR3 nucleotides: TGTGCCAGCAGCCTTTCGGACATCTCTGGGGCCAACGTCCTGACTTTC.

DNA for the CDR3: TGTGCCAGTAGTATGGTGGATGCAACTAATGAAAAACTGTTTTTT. As protein: CASSMVDATNEKLFF. The rearrangement links TRBV19 to TRBJ1-4; unclear D gene. V was clipped by 3 bases and J by 0 bases, with 8 bases between them. Germline lookup yields CDR1 LNHDA and CDR2 SQIVND (reference sequence). This CDR3 region has 15 residues.

The CDR3 here is CASSSTGDYGYTF. CDR3 DNA: TGTGCCAGCTCATCCACAGGGGACTATGGCTACACCTTC. This sequence joins TRBV18 and TRBJ1-2, with 7 bases identical to TRBD1. Germline trimming cut 5 bases from V and 3 bases from J; bases unmatched to any gene: 3. This CDR3 spans 13 amino acids. In germline, CDR1 is KGHSH, CDR2 LQKENI.

This clonotype was recorded a few times. The J gene is TRBJ2-5, the V gene TRBV15; TRBD1 might be the D (7 bases). CDR3 length equals 14 residues. V gave up 0 bases and J gave up 4 bases, with 9 bases separating them. CDR1 and CDR2 from the germline V gene are LNHNV and YYDKDF (reference sequence). The CDR3: CATSRDQGGETQYF. The CDR3 DNA follows: TGTGCCACCAGCAGAGATCAGGGGGGAGAGACCCAGTACTTC.

The chain couples TRBV6-2 or TRBV6-3 to TRBJ2-1; D remains unclear. Germline V gene sequence: CDR1 MNHEY, CDR2 SVGEGT. Trimming left V 2 bases short and J 8 bases short, with 7 bases between. CDR3 length equals 12 residues. The CDR3 is CASSYPSDEQFF. CDR3 sequence (DNA): TGTGCCAGCAGTTACCCCAGTGATGAGCAGTTCTTC.

The rearrangement uses TRBV10-3 and TRBJ1-5, with D maybe TRBD1 (5 bases). Germline CDR1 ENHRY, CDR2 SYGVKD. The V end was cut by 1 base, the J end by 4 bases, with 11 bases between. CDR3 size: 15 residues. The CDR3 region is CAISEYGTPNQPQHF. CDR3 nucleotide sequence: TGTGCCATCAGTGAGTACGGGACCCCAAATCAGCCCCAGCATTTT.

This clonotype turned up a few times. DNA for the CDR3: TGTGCCAGCAGCTCCGTGGGGCTGGTCACTGAAGCTTTCTTT. Its translation is CASSSVGLVTEAFF. J is TRBJ1-1 and V is TRBV7-2; perhaps TRBD1 as D (5 bases). The CDR3 sequence is 14 residues long. V lost 4 bases to trimming and J lost 4 bases, with 13 bases between them. Per germline, CDR1 SGHTA and CDR2 FQGNSA.

This clonotype was recorded at least ten times. The rearrangement uses TRBV6-2 or TRBV6-3 and TRBJ2-1; 8 bases map to TRBD2. Per germline, CDR1 MNHEY and CDR2 SVGEGT. The CDR3 spans 15 residues. J gave up 5 bases and V 5 bases, and 8 bases lay outside the gene matches. CDR3 in amino acids: CASSHGLAYNNEQFF. The CDR3 DNA follows: TGTGCCAGCAGTCACGGACTAGCCTATAACAATGAGCAGTTCTTC.

In its sample, this clonotype was seen a few times. The genes are TRBV7-2 and TRBJ1-4; D gene ambiguous. The V and J ends lost 2 bases and 6 bases respectively, with 19 bases between them. The CDR3 is 17 amino acids. The germline CDR1 and CDR2 sequences are SGHTA and FQGNSA. The CDR3 loop reads CASSLRGSGSGYEKLFF. Here the CDR3 DNA reads TGTGCCAGCAGCTTAAGAGGGTCGGGGTCTGGGTATGAAAAACTGTTTTTT.

This clonotype has a handful of counts. The chain links TRBV20-1 to TRBJ2-1, with 16 bases matching TRBD2. V was pared by 6 bases and J by 9 bases, with 8 bases of the junction left unmatched. The CDR3 runs 15 residues. The germline CDR1 and CDR2 sequences are DFQATT and SNEGSKA (reference sequence). The chain's CDR3 is CSAGTSGGAIGEQFF. CDR3 sequence (DNA): TGCAGTGCCGGGACTAGCGGGGGGGCCATCGGTGAGCAGTTCTTC.

This clonotype showed up many times. V gene TRBV14 combines with J gene TRBJ1-1, with no clear D. The CDR3 extends over 13 amino acids. V dropped 2 bases and J dropped 11 bases, with 15 bases sitting between them. Germline V lookup: CDR1 SGHDN, CDR2 FVKESK. CDR3 amino acids: CASSQSSRVAAFF. CDR3 nucleotide sequence: TGTGCCAGCAGCCAATCGTCGAGAGTGGCTGCTTTCTTT.

This clonotype has just a few counts. V is TRBV7-2 and J is TRBJ2-7; D is uncertain. The V gene's germline CDR1 is SGHTA and CDR2 FQGNSA. The ends were cut back, 5 bases at V and 3 bases at J, with 17 bases in the middle. This CDR3 has 15 residues. The CDR3 is CASSTPEGIGYEQYF. The CDR3, as DNA: TGTGCCAGCAGCACCCCCGAAGGTATTGGCTACGAGCAGTACTTC. Variable domain in full (rest from reference TRBV7-2 and TRBJ2-7): GAGVSQSPSNKVTEKGKDVELRCDPISGHTALYWYRQSLGQGLEFLIYFQGNSAPDKSGLPSDRFSAERTGGSVSTLTIQRTQQEDSAVYLCASSTPEGIGYEQYFGPGTRLTVT.

In this sample, this clonotype turned up a few times. The chain employs TRBV6-5 and TRBJ2-7, with D unclear. This CDR3 has 14 amino acids. CDR1 and CDR2 (germline): MNHEY, SVGAGI. Trimming took 6 bases from V and 6 from J, leaving 18 bases between them. In nucleotides, the CDR3 is TGTGCCAGCAGGAAGGCAGCTGGGTTACGCGAGCAGTACTTC. Translation: CASRKAAGLREQYF.

The chain is built from TRBV19 and TRBJ2-1; 8 bases are a match to TRBD2. With 6 bases clipped from V and 5 bases from J, the junction kept 0 bases outside the gene matches. CDR1 is LNHDA, CDR2 SQIVND, per germline (reference sequence). This CDR3 spans 12 amino acids. CDR3 protein: CASSGRDNEQFF. CDR3 DNA: TGTGCCAGTAGCGGGAGGGACAATGAGCAGTTCTTC.

The chain has TRBV6-6 and TRBJ1-5; tentative D call: TRBD1 (6 bases). There are 16 residues in the CDR3. V dropped 5 bases and J dropped 3 bases, with 17 bases sitting between them. From germline, CDR1 is MNHNY and CDR2 SVGAGI (reference sequence). The CDR3 loop is CASSDRFGGPNQPQHF. The CDR3, as DNA: TGTGCCAGCAGTGACCGCTTTGGGGGGCCCAATCAGCCCCAGCATTTT.